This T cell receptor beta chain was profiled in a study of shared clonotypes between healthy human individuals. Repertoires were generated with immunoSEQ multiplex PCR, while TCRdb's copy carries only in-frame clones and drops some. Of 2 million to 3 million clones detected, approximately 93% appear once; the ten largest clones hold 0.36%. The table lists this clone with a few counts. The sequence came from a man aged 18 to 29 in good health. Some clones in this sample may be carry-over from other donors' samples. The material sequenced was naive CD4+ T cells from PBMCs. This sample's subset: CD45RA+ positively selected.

The CDR3 nucleotides are TGTGCCAGCAGCTTCCCTAGGGGCGAAAAACTGTTTTTT. Amino acid sequence: CASSFPRGEKLFF. The chain combines TRBV5-4 with TRBJ1-4; weak D call: TRBD1 (5 bases). Trimming removed 2 bases at V and 8 bases at J, with 10 bases between. The CDR3 is made up of 13 amino acids. CDR1 is SGHNT and CDR2 is YYREEE in the germline V gene (reference sequence). The variable domain in full, completed from reference TRBV5-4 and TRBJ1-4, reads ETGVTQSPTHLIKTRGQQVTLRCSSQSGHNTVSWYQQALGQGPQFIFQYYREEENGRGNFPPRFSGLQFPNYSSELNVNALELDDSALYLCASSFPRGEKLFFGSGTQLSVL.